The entry that follows covers one TCR beta chain sequence. Arm-PCR of CDR3 regions and iRepertoire HTBI primers were the basis on which TCR beta libraries were built. A single record per CDR3 protein comes from TCRdb applying MiXCR to the multiplex PCR reads. The data hold 400,000 to 500,000 distinct CDR3 sequences, with around a fifth observed a single time. This entry comes from a study of regulatory T cells in long-lasting Graves disease. Study-level information: Over-5-year antithyroid drug use with positive TSH receptor antibodies defined persistent Graves' disease in the study.

The time point is: persistent/refractory GD, antithyroid drugs over 5 years with positive TRAb. RNA from PBMCs was the source of the TCR library. The TCR was taken from a female donor with Graves disease. The material was peripheral blood mononuclear cells (PBMCs), obtained when the disease was refractory, from a patient treated with antithyroid drugs.

The CDR3 nucleotides read TGCAGCGTTGGAGATAATACTAGCGGGGTTAGCACAGATACGCAGTATTTT. This translates into CSVGDNTSGVSTDTQYF. The rearrangement uses TRBV29-1 and TRBJ2-3; 10 bases are shared with TRBD2. This CDR3 spans 17 amino acids. Trimming took 4 bases from V and 0 from J; bases not matched to a gene: 10. Germline V gene sequence: CDR1 SQVTM, CDR2 ANQGSEA.